One TCR beta chain is described in this entry. Its antigen is currently unknown. This table comes from immunoSEQ multiplex PCR, and its TCRdb copy is limited to in-frame clones, with some not included. This table has approximately 50,000 clones, 88% appearing once. CDR3 length: 15 residues. The germline gives CDR1 WNHNN, CDR2 SYGVQD (reference sequence). V lost 3 bases and J 5 bases, leaving 13 bases between the germline ends. These data originate in a study of T cell responses to AZD1222 COVID-19 vaccine. Whole-study findings and limits: Nearly half of spike-specific TCRs reportedly target variant regions that are unmutated in the B.1.351 and B.1.1.7 variants. Just a handful of AZD1222 recipients were seropositive at baseline.

The chain employs TRBV10-1 and TRBJ1-4; D is possibly TRBD1 (5 bases). Sequencing used peripheral blood, obtained on day 0 of AZD1222 vaccination. This receptor was taken from an adult in good health. The chain's CDR3 is CASSDRGTANEKLFF. The CDR3 DNA sequence: TGCGCCAGCAGTGACCGTGGGACGGCGAATGAAAAACTGTTTTTT.